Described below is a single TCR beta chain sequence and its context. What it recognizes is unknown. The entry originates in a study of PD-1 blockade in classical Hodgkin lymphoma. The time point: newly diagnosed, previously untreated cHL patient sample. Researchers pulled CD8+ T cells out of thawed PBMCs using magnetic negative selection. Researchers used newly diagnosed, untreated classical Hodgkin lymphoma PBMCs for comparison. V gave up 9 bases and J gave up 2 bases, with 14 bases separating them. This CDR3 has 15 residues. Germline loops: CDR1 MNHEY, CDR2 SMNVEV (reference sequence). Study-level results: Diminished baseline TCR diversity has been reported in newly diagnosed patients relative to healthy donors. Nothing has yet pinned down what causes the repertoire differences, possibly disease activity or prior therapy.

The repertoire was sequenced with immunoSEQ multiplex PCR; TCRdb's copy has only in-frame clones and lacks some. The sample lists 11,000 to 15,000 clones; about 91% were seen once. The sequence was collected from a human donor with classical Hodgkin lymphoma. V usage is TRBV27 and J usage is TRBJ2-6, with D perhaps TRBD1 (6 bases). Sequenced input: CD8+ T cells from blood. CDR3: CARAPDSPGANVLTF. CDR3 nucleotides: TGTGCCAGGGCCCCGGACAGCCCTGGGGCCAACGTCCTGACTTTC.